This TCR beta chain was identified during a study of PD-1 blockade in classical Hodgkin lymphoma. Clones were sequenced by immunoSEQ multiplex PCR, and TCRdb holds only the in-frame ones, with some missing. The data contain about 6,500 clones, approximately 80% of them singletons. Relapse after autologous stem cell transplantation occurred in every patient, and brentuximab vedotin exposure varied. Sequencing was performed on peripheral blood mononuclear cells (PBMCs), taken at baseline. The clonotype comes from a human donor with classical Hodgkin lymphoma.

CDR3 in DNA: TGTGCCAGCAGCGCCATTGCGAACACCGGGGAGCTGTTTTTT. It yields the protein CASSAIANTGELFF. The V and J genes are TRBV11-2 and TRBJ2-2; D remains unclear. The CDR3 consists of 14 residues. V was clipped by 5 bases and J by 0 bases, with 7 bases between them. The germline V gene has CDR1 SGHAT and CDR2 FQNNGV.